This TCR beta chain was observed in a study of blood T cells in healthy people across ages. Through a sample-barcoded 5' primer and a J-beta primer mix, a second PCR was run for roughly 6 to 12 cycles. TCRdb redid the calling of the 5' RACE reads with MiXCR, one entry per CDR3 protein. The sample lists about 1.4 million distinct CDR3 sequences, almost 60% occurring once. Germline CDR1 SQVTM, CDR2 ANQGSEA. V lost 0 bases and J lost 4, with 15 bases in between. The length of the CDR3 is 15 residues. The sequence was obtained from a man between 18 and 29 years old in good health. The sequencing sample was made of blood. The gene calls are TRBV29-1 and TRBJ2-5; no reliable D call. CDR3 protein: CSVEDPRNERETQYF. As DNA, the CDR3 is TGCAGCGTTGAAGATCCCCGGAATGAGAGAGAGACCCAGTACTTC.